The 22 T cell receptor beta chains in this list originate from one sample, sequenced in a study of shared T cell receptors in the human thymus. Generated by immunoSEQ multiplex PCR, the TCRdb table keeps only in-frame clones and is missing some. The data contain hundreds of thousands of clones, approximately 87% of them singletons. This sample also appeared in a second study, on human thymus T cells.

Sample: thymocytes. The source of these receptors is a boy less than two years old with a congenital heart defect.

This chain joins TRBV7-2 and TRBJ2-7; 7 bases are shared with TRBD2. Germline CDR1 SGHTA, CDR2 FQGNSA. V dropped 0 bases and J dropped 2; count of bases not matched to a gene: 10. CDR3 size: 17 residues. CDR3 sequence (DNA): TGTGCCAGCAGCTTAGCGGGACGGGAGGATCCTCCCTACGAGCAGTACTTC. Translation gives CASSLAGREDPPYEQYF.

The chain couples TRBV18 to TRBJ2-4; 7 nucleotides agree with TRBD1. The CDR3 sequence is 17 residues long. Germline lookup yields CDR1 KGHSH and CDR2 LQKENI. Trimming cost V 2 bases and J 0 bases; bases outside gene matches: 7. The CDR3: CASSPGGQLSAKNIQYF. The CDR3 DNA follows: TGTGCCAGCTCACCAGGGGGACAGTTATCAGCCAAAAACATTCAGTACTTC.

The CDR3 DNA reads TGTGCCAGCAGCCCCCGGACTAGCGGGACCACGGAGGGGCAGTACTTC. Its translation: CASSPRTSGTTEGQYF. J is TRBJ2-7 and V is TRBV7-8; 12 positions agree with TRBD2. CDR1 is SGHVS, CDR2 FQNEAQ, per germline. V was pared by 5 bases and J by 9 bases, with 14 bases of the junction left unmatched. This CDR3 region has 16 residues.

DNA for the CDR3: TGTGCCAGCTTGGGCGGGACAGGGAGAATTTGGGGTCTATACAATGAGCAGTTCTTC. Amino acids: CASLGGTGRIWGLYNEQFF. The gene calls are TRBV28 and TRBJ2-1; TRBD1 agrees at 9 bases. The CDR3 is 19 amino acids. J gave up 4 bases and V 8 bases, and 21 bases lay outside the gene matches. From germline, CDR1 is MDHEN and CDR2 SYDVKM.

This chain joins TRBV19 and TRBJ1-4; 10 bases line up with TRBD1. CDR1 and CDR2 from the germline V gene are LNHDA and SQIVND (reference sequence). This CDR3 spans 14 amino acids. The V gene end was trimmed by 6 bases and the J gene end by 7 bases; junction bases not matched to a gene: 5. The CDR3 DNA sequence: TGTGCCAGTAGCACGACAGGGGGCGGTGAAAAACTGTTTTTT. Translating it yields CASSTTGGGEKLFF.

The chain has TRBV5-1 and TRBJ2-7; 7 positions match TRBD2. V lost 0 bases to trimming and J lost 4 bases; unmatched junction nucleotides: 10. This CDR3 contains 16 residues. Germline loops: CDR1 SGHRS, CDR2 YFSETQ. CDR3 protein: CASSLGVIGRAYEQYF. CDR3 sequence (DNA): TGCGCCAGCAGCTTGGGAGTTATTGGGAGGGCTTACGAGCAGTACTTC. The full variable domain, with the rest looked up from reference TRBV5-1 and TRBJ2-7, is KAGVTQTPRYLIKTRGQQVTLSCSPISGHRSVSWYQQTPGQGLQFLFEYFSETQRNKGNFPGRFSGRQFSNSRSEMNVSTLELGDSALYLCASSLGVIGRAYEQYFGPGTRLTVT.

This chain joins TRBV6-5 and TRBJ1-5; tentatively, D is TRBD1 (6 bases). Trimming left V 6 bases short and J 4 bases short, with 7 bases between. The CDR3 spans 12 residues. CDR1 and CDR2 from the germline V gene are MNHEY and SVGAGI. This CDR3 is CASRGTNQPQHF. The CDR3 DNA is TGTGCCAGCAGGGGGACAAATCAGCCCCAGCATTTT.

The V and J genes are TRBV6-1 and TRBJ1-5; D is unresolved. The CDR3 contains 15 residues. CDR1 and CDR2 (germline): MNHNS, SASEGT. V was shortened by 5 bases and J by 0 bases, with 11 bases between the two germline ends. The CDR3: CASSSRTASNQPQHF. CDR3 in DNA: TGTGCCAGCAGTAGTCGTACAGCTAGCAATCAGCCCCAGCATTTT.

This clone appeared a single time. The chain combines TRBV15 with TRBJ2-5; 9 positions match TRBD2. From germline, CDR1 is LNHNV and CDR2 YYDKDF (reference sequence). V lost 0 bases and J lost 5; bases outside the gene matches: 16. The CDR3 covers 19 residues. This CDR3 reads CATSRDYHYTTSGYETQYF. CDR3 coding DNA: TGTGCCACCAGCAGAGACTACCACTATACTACTAGCGGGTATGAGACCCAGTACTTC.

The chain combines TRBV4-2 with TRBJ2-5, with a possible D match to TRBD1 (6 bases). Trimming pared 0 bases from V and 5 bases from J, leaving 16 bases between. Germline V gene sequence: CDR1 LGHNA, CDR2 YNFKEQ. The CDR3 runs 16 residues. CDR3 sequence (DNA): TGTGCCAGCAGCCAAGAAACCTCAGGGGATTGGGAGACCCAGTACTTC. Amino acids: CASSQETSGDWETQYF.

The genes are TRBV29-1 and TRBJ2-7; 12 bases agree with TRBD1. Germline V gene lookup returns CDR1 SQVTM and CDR2 ANQGSEA. The J segment lost 2 bases and the V segment lost 4 bases, leaving 3 bases of the junction unmatched. There are 14 residues in the CDR3. CDR3: CSVGDRGRPYEQYF. The CDR3, as DNA: TGCAGCGTTGGGGACAGGGGGCGCCCCTACGAGCAGTACTTC.

The rearrangement uses TRBV4-2 and TRBJ1-1; D unclear. Germline V CDR1 and CDR2: LGHNA, YNFKEQ. V was shortened by 0 bases and J by 2 bases, with 10 bases between the two germline ends. This CDR3 is 15 amino acids long. CDR3 nucleotides: TGTGCCAGCAGCCAAGATTGTTACAATAACACTGAAGCTTTCTTT. Its translation: CASSQDCYNNTEAFF.

This clone was recorded once. The chain's CDR3 is CASSEGRTGDSYEQYF. DNA of the CDR3: TGTGCCAGCAGTGAAGGGCGAACTGGAGACTCCTACGAGCAGTACTTC. J is TRBJ2-7 and V is TRBV6-1; D remains unclear. The CDR3 consists of 16 residues. CDR1 is MNHNS and CDR2 is SASEGT in the germline V gene. V lost 1 base and J 0 bases, leaving 13 bases between the germline ends.

The chain carries TRBV27 and TRBJ1-3, with 9 bases fitting TRBD1. Germline assignment: CDR1 MNHEY and CDR2 SMNVEV (reference sequence). Trimming at V came to 4 bases and at J to 3 bases, leaving 1 base not matched to a gene. This CDR3 region has 14 residues. CDR3 nucleotides: TGTGCCAGCAGTTCGGACAGGGGTGGAAACACCATATATTTT. Protein sequence: CASSSDRGGNTIYF.

This chain uses TRBV20-1 with TRBJ2-1, with D possibly matching TRBD2 (6 bases). Germline CDR1 DFQATT, CDR2 SNEGSKA (reference sequence). Trimming removed 3 bases at V and 10 bases at J, with 10 bases between. CDR3 length equals 11 residues. The CDR3 DNA sequence: TGCAGTGCTAGTTTGGCGGGGGAGCAGTTCTTC. It translates to CSASLAGEQFF.

The chain links TRBV14 to TRBJ1-1; 8 bases agree with TRBD1. Per germline, CDR1 SGHDN and CDR2 FVKESK. The CDR3 contains 15 residues. The ends lost 4 bases at V and 2 bases at J; junction bases unmatched: 6. The CDR3 spells CASSRSTGDNTEAFF. The CDR3 DNA is TGTGCCAGCAGCCGGTCGACAGGGGATAACACTGAAGCTTTCTTT.

This chain uses TRBV12-5 with TRBJ2-5; the D gene is possibly TRBD1 (5 bases). Germline CDR1 LGHNT, CDR2 FRNRAP. This CDR3 is 14 amino acids long. V lost 6 bases to trimming and J lost 1 base, with 12 bases between them. In DNA form, the CDR3 reads TGTGCTAGTGGCCCCGACAGCATCCAAGAGACCCAGTACTTC. Protein product: CASGPDSIQETQYF.

The rearrangement uses TRBV9 and TRBJ2-2, with D maybe TRBD2 (6 bases). V was pared by 0 bases and J by 1 base, with 10 bases between. The CDR3 has 16 residues. CDR1 is SGDLS, CDR2 YYNGEE, per germline. The CDR3 here is CASSVDGSGNTGELFF. The CDR3 DNA reads TGTGCCAGCAGCGTAGATGGTAGCGGGAACACCGGGGAGCTGTTTTTT. Full variable domain (missing parts from reference TRBV9 and TRBJ2-2): DSGVTQTPKHLITATGQRVTLRCSPRSGDLSVYWYQQSLDQGLQFLIQYYNGEERAKGNILERFSAQQFPDLHSELNLSSLELGDSALYFCASSVDGSGNTGELFFGEGSRLTVL.

The rearrangement uses TRBV2 and TRBJ1-2, with 8 nucleotides matching TRBD1. The CDR3 runs 18 residues. The germline V gene has CDR1 SNHLY and CDR2 FYNNEI. Trimming removed 4 bases from V and 0 bases from J; junction bases left unmatched: 13. The CDR3 sequence is CASSATSGRGHSNYGYTF. Here the CDR3 DNA reads TGTGCCAGCAGTGCTACGTCAGGCAGGGGGCATTCTAACTATGGCTACACCTTC.

V and J are TRBV6-5 and TRBJ2-1, with TRBD2 matching over 13 bases. V was clipped by 0 bases and J by 4 bases; unmatched bases: 0. The CDR3 loop spans 16 amino acids. Germline lookup yields CDR1 MNHEY and CDR2 SVGAGI. In nucleotides, the CDR3 is TGTGCCAGCAGTTACTCGGGACTAGCGGGATACAATGAGCAGTTCTTC. Translating gives CASSYSGLAGYNEQFF.

The chain is built from TRBV4-3 and TRBJ2-1; 8 bases are a match to TRBD2. Germline V lookup: CDR1 LGHNA, CDR2 YSLEER. Germline trimming cut 5 bases from V and 8 bases from J; bases unmatched to any gene: 8. There are 14 residues in the CDR3. The CDR3 region is CASSSGLALYEQFF. The CDR3 bases are TGCGCCAGCAGCTCCGGACTAGCTCTCTATGAGCAGTTCTTC.

The V and J genes are TRBV27 and TRBJ2-1, with TRBD2 identical over 15 bases. In germline, CDR1 is MNHEY, CDR2 SMNVEV (reference sequence). The CDR3 contains 15 residues. The ends lost 5 bases at V and 8 bases at J; junction bases unmatched: 4. The CDR3 sequence is CASSMGLAGGDEQFF. DNA for the CDR3: TGTGCCAGCAGTATGGGACTAGCGGGAGGCGATGAGCAGTTCTTC.